The T cell receptor (beta chain) under discussion was sequenced for a study of blood T cell repertoires in COVID-19. Study summary: The analysed material was cDNA or gDNA that came from T cells, B-cell-depleted T cells, or PBMCs.

In the original analysis: It was from reference gene primer amplification that nucleated cell counts were estimated. Produced via immunoSEQ multiplex PCR; TCRdb's table is partial and in-frame only. D and trimming come from the DNA, and the V and J calls and clone size come from that table. The sample contains roughly 92,000 clones, 86% of which appear only once. The CDR3 is 13 residues long. Trimming took 5 bases from V and 4 from J, leaving 11 bases between them. CDR1 and CDR2 (germline): SGHVS, FQNEAQ. This chain joins TRBV7-8 and TRBJ1-2, with a tentative D call TRBD1 (5 bases). Sample: peripheral blood. The sequence was collected from a man in his forties or fifties with acute or convalescent COVID-19. The DNA for the CDR3 is TGTGCCAGCAGCCGACAGTTACGCTATGGCTACACCTTC. Encoded protein: CASSRQLRYGYTF.